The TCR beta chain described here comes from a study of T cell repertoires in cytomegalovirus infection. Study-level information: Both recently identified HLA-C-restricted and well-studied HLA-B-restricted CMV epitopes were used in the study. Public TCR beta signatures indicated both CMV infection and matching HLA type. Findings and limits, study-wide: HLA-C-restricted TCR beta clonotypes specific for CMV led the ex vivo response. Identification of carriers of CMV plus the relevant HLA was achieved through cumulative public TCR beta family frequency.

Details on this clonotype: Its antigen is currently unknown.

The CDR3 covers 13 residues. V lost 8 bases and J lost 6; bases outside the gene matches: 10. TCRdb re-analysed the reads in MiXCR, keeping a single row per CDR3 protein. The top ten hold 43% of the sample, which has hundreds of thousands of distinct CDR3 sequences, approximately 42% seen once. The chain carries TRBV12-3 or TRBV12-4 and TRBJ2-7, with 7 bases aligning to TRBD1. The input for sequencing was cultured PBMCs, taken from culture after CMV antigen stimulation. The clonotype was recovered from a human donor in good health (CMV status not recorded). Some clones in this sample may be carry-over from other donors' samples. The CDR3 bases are TGTGCCAGCTTGGGGTTTTCAGGGGGCGAGCAGTACTTC. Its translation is CASLGFSGGEQYF.